The 11 T cell receptor beta chains listed next were all sequenced from one sample in a study of T cells in Graves' hyperthyroidism and ophthalmopathy. RNA transcripts served as the template for amplifying TCR beta CDR3 regions. An initial round of RT-PCR targeting the TCR CDR3 relied on the HTBI primer set. MiXCR, applied by TCRdb to the multiplex PCR reads, yields one record per CDR3 protein. The repertoire holds 300,000 to 450,000 distinct CDR3 sequences, with more than 14% as singletons. The source material was blood. Receptor source: a woman aged 25 to 39 with Graves' ophthalmopathy.

This clonotype was picked up many times. The chain uses TRBV7-6 and TRBJ2-1; 7 positions agree with TRBD2. The germline CDR1 and CDR2 sequences are SGHVS and FNYEAQ. The CDR3 has 17 residues. The V segment lost 1 base and the J segment 1 base; nucleotides outside the gene matches: 7. CDR3: CASSLGPGGPSYNEQFF. The CDR3, as DNA: TGTGCCAGCAGCTTAGGGCCGGGGGGACCGTCCTACAATGAGCAGTTCTTC.

This clonotype appeared once. This may come from a read error, since a much larger clone is one base off. The chain has TRBV7-2 and TRBJ2-3; D unclear. Germline CDR1 reads SGHTA; CDR2 reads FQGNSA. With 0 bases removed from V and 4 bases from J, the gap between germline ends came to 11 bases. This CDR3 has 15 amino acids. The CDR3 is CASSLAAVGADTQYF. The DNA of the CDR3 is TGTGCCAGCAGCTTAGCGGCGGTGGGCGCAGATACGCAGTATTTT.

This clonotype was counted at least ten times. V is TRBV15 and J is TRBJ1-4, with D unclear. The germline CDR1 and CDR2 sequences are LNHNV and YYDKDF (reference sequence). CDR3 size: 16 residues. V was shortened by 0 bases and J by 0 bases, with 8 bases between the two germline ends. The CDR3 nucleotides are TGTGCCACCAGCAGAGATCTCACCGCAACTAATGAAAAACTGTTTTTT. It is translated as CATSRDLTATNEKLFF. Variable domain in full (rest from reference TRBV15 and TRBJ1-4): DAMVIQNPRYQVTQFGKPVTLSCSQTLNHNVMYWYQQKSSQAPKLLFHYYDKDFNNEADTPDNFQSRRPNTSFCFLDIRSPGLGDTAMYLCATSRDLTATNEKLFFGSGTQLSVL.

The sample holds a few counts of this clonotype. Germline and junction disagree at one end, which may indicate a read error. V is TRBV3-1 and J is TRBJ1-1, with TRBD1 matching over 7 bases. The CDR3 spans 15 residues. From germline, CDR1 is LGHDT and CDR2 YNNKEL (reference sequence). The CDR3 coding sequence is TGCGCCAGCAGCCAAGATGGGACAGCGATCACTGAAGCTTTCTTT. Translation: CASSQDGTAITEAFF.

The rearrangement joins TRBV12-3 or TRBV12-4 to TRBJ1-4, with TRBD1 as a possible D gene (5 bases). Trimming shortened V by 5 bases and J by 7 bases, and 11 bases separated the two germline ends. This CDR3 is 13 amino acids long. The CDR3 DNA reads as TGTGCCAGCAGTAGAGTAGGGGTTGAAAAACTGTTTTTT. Translating it yields CASSRVGVEKLFF.

This clonotype was recorded many times. The gene calls are TRBV2 and TRBJ1-1; perhaps TRBD1 as D (5 bases). Per the germline V gene, CDR1 is SNHLY and CDR2 is FYNNEI. The CDR3 runs 11 residues. V was cut by 8 bases and J by 8 bases, with 12 bases left in between. This CDR3 reads CASLGRQEAFF. The CDR3 coding sequence is TGTGCCAGCCTGGGACGGCAAGAAGCTTTCTTT.

In its sample, this clonotype was seen many times. The chain links TRBV20-1 to TRBJ1-5; D gene uncertain. Germline values: CDR1 DFQATT, CDR2 SNEGSKA (reference sequence). There are 13 residues in the CDR3. V lost 3 bases and J lost 3, with 9 bases in between. CDR3 DNA sequence: TGCAGTGCTAGTGAGGGCACCAATCAGCCCCAGCATTTT. Residues: CSASEGTNQPQHF.

This clonotype was counted between two and nine times. One base away lies a much larger clone, so this may be a sequencing read error. V and J are TRBV6-1 and TRBJ2-7; weak D call: TRBD2 (6 bases). V lost 0 bases, J lost 2 bases, and 17 bases lay in between. Germline V gene data show CDR1 as MNHNS and CDR2 as SASEGT. The CDR3 runs to 17 residues. The CDR3 bases are TGTGCCAGCAGTGAAGCCCTTGCGGGGAGTTATCCCTACGAGCAGTACTTC. Amino acids: CASSEALAGSYPYEQYF.

The rearrangement joins TRBV14 to TRBJ1-3, with D tentatively TRBD1 (5 bases). V was cut by 5 bases and J by 3 bases, with 14 bases left in between. CDR1 is SGHDN, CDR2 FVKESK, per germline. The CDR3 totals 15 residues. CDR3 sequence: CASSIRGGIGNTIYF. The CDR3, as DNA: TGTGCCAGCAGCATTCGCGGGGGGATTGGAAACACCATATATTTT.

This clonotype was seen many times. The chain carries TRBV12-5 and TRBJ2-3; a possible D gene is TRBD2 (5 bases). The length of the CDR3 is 12 residues. Germline assignment: CDR1 LGHNT and CDR2 FRNRAP. As DNA, the CDR3 is TGTGCCTCGGGGTCTTCTTCAGATACGCAGTATTTT. It codes for CASGSSSDTQYF.

The chain couples TRBV19 to TRBJ2-1; TRBD2 matches 8 bases. This CDR3 comprises 15 residues. After removal of 7 bases from V and 9 bases from J, the junction contained 14 bases not matched to a gene. Germline assignment: CDR1 LNHDA and CDR2 SQIVND (reference sequence). This CDR3 is CASKAGEPHAGEQFF. The CDR3 DNA follows: TGTGCCAGTAAAGCGGGGGAACCCCACGCCGGTGAGCAGTTCTTC.